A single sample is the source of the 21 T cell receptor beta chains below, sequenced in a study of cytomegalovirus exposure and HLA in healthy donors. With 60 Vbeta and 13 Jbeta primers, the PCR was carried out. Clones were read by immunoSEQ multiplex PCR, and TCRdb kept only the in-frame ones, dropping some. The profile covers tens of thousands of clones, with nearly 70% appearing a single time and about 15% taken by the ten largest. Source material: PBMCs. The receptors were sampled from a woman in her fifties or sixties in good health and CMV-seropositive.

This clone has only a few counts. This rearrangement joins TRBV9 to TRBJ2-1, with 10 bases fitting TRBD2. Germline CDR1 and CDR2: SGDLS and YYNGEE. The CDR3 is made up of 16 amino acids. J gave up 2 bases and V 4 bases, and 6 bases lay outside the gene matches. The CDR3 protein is CASSPRTSGAYNEQFF. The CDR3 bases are TGTGCCAGCAGCCCCCGCACTAGCGGGGCCTACAATGAGCAGTTCTTC.

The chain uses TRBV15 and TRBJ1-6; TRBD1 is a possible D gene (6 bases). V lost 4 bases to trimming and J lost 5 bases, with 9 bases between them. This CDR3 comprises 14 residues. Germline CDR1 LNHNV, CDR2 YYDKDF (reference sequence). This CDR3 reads CATSIGGDNSPLHF. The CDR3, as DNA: TGTGCCACCAGCATAGGGGGAGATAATTCACCCCTCCACTTT.

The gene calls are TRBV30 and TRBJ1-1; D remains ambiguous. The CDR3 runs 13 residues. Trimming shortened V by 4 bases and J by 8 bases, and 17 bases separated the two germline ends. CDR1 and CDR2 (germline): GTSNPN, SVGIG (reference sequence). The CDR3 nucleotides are TGTGCCTGGACACAAACAAGAGGGAACGAAGCTTTCTTT. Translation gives CAWTQTRGNEAFF.

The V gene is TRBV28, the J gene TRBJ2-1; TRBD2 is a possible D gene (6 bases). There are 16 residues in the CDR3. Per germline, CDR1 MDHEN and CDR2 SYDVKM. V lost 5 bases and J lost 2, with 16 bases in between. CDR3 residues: CASSPAGGRAYNEQFF. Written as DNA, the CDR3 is TGTGCCAGCAGTCCCGCCGGGGGAAGGGCCTACAATGAGCAGTTCTTC.

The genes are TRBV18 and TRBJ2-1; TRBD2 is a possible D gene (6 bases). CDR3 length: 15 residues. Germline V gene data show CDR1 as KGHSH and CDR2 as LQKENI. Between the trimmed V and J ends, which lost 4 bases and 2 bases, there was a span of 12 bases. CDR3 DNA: TGTGCCAGCTCACGCCGGCGGGATACCTACAATGAGCAGTTCTTC. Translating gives CASSRRRDTYNEQFF.

The CDR3 coding sequence is TGTGCCAGCGCCTTGGAGGCGGGAGGGCAAGAGACCCAGTACTTC. Translated, it gives CASALEAGGQETQYF. The V and J genes are TRBV18 and TRBJ2-5; 9 nucleotides match TRBD2. Germline values: CDR1 KGHSH, CDR2 LQKENI. Losses at the gene ends were 8 bases for V and 2 bases for J; bases not matched to a gene: 9. The CDR3 has 15 residues.

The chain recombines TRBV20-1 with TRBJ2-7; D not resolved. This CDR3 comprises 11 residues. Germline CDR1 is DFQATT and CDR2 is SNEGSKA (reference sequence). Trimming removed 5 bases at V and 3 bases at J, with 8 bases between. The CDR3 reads CSAVEYYEQYF. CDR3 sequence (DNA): TGCAGTGCTGTAGAGTACTACGAGCAGTACTTC.

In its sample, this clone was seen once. DNA for the CDR3: TGTGCCAGCAGCCCCGGGCGGGGCAGGTATGGGAATGAGCAGTTCTTC. As protein: CASSPGRGRYGNEQFF. The chain has TRBV7-3 and TRBJ2-1, with D possibly being TRBD2 (6 bases). Germline CDR1 reads SGHTA; CDR2 reads FQGTGA. The CDR3 has 16 amino acids. Trimming took off 5 bases at V and 7 bases at J, with 21 bases between the two ends.

DNA of the CDR3: TGTGCCAGCAGCTCCAGGTTACTCGAGCAGTACTTC. Residues: CASSSRLLEQYF. The J gene is TRBJ2-7, the V gene TRBV7-2; D gene ambiguous. CDR3 length: 12 residues. The V gene's germline CDR1 is SGHTA and CDR2 FQGNSA. Between the trimmed V and J ends, which lost 4 bases and 6 bases, there was a span of 10 bases. The entire variable domain, with the rest obtained from reference TRBV7-2 and TRBJ2-7, is as follows: GAGVSQSPSNKVTEKGKDVELRCDPISGHTALYWYRQSLGQGLEFLIYFQGNSAPDKSGLPSDRFSAERTGGSVSTLTIQRTQQEDSAVYLCASSSRLLEQYFGPGTRLTVT.

CDR3 amino acids: CASKGLAAYEQYF. CDR3 bases: TGTGCCAGCAAGGGACTAGCGGCCTACGAGCAGTACTTC. This sequence joins TRBV5-6 and TRBJ2-7; 11 positions agree with TRBD2. V dropped 6 bases and J dropped 2; count of bases not matched to a gene: 1. CDR1 is SGHDT and CDR2 is YYEEEE in the germline V gene. The CDR3 has 13 residues.

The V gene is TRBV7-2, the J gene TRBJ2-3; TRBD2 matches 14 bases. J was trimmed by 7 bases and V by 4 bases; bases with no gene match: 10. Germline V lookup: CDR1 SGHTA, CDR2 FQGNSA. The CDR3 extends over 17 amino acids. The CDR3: CASSYIPGTSGGNTQYF. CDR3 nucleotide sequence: TGTGCCAGCAGCTATATCCCAGGGACTAGCGGGGGAAATACGCAGTATTTT.

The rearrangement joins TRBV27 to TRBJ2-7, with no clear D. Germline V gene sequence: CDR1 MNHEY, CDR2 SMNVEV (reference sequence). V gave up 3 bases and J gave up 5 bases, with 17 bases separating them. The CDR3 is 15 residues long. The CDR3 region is CASSFLTAVPHEQYF. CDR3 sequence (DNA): TGTGCCAGCAGTTTCCTGACGGCGGTCCCTCACGAGCAGTACTTC.

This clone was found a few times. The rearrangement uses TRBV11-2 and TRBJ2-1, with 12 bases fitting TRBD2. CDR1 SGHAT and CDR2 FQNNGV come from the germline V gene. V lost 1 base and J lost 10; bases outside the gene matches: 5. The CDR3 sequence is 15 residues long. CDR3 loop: CASSLGPLAGGEQFF. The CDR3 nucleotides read TGTGCCAGCAGCTTAGGCCCACTAGCGGGGGGCGAGCAGTTCTTC.

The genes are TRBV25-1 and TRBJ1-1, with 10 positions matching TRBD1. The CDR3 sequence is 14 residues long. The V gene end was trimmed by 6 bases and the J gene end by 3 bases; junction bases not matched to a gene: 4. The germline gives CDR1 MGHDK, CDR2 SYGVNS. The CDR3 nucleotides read TGTGCCAGCAGATCCGACAGGGGGCACACTGAAGCTTTCTTT. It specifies CASRSDRGHTEAFF.

The CDR3 reads CASSVANTGNTEAFF. CDR3 DNA sequence: TGTGCCAGCAGCGTAGCCAACACAGGGAACACTGAAGCTTTCTTT. The V gene is TRBV9, the J gene TRBJ1-1; D possibly corresponds to TRBD1 (5 bases). CDR3 size: 15 residues. Trimming removed 0 bases from V and 1 base from J, with 10 bases in between. In germline, CDR1 is SGDLS, CDR2 YYNGEE.

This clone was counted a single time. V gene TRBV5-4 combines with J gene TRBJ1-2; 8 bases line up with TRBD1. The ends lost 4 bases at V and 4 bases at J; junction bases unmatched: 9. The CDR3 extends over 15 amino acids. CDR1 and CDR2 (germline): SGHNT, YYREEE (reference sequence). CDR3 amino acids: CASSPQGALGYGYTF. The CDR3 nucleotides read TGTGCCAGCAGCCCTCAGGGGGCGCTGGGCTATGGCTACACCTTC.

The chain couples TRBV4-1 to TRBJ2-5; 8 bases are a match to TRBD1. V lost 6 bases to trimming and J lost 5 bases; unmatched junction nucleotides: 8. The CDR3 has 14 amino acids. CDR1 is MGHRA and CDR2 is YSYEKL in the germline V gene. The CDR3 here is CASSPGQGRETQYF. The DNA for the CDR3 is TGCGCCAGCAGTCCCGGACAGGGTCGGGAGACCCAGTACTTC.

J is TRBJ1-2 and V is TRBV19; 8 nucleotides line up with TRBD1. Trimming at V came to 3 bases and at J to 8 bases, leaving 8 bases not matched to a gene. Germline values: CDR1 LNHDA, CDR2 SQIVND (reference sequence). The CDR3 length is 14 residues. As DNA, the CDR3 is TGTGCCAGTAGTATGACACAGGGGGTTCGCGGCTACACCTTC. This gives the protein CASSMTQGVRGYTF.

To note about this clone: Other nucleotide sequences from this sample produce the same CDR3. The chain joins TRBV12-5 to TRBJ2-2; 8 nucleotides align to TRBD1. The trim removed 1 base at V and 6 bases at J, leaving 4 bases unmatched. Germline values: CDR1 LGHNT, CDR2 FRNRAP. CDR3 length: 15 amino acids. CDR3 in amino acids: CASGLGRTGSGELFF. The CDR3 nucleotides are TGTGCTAGTGGTTTGGGACGGACAGGGTCCGGGGAGCTGTTTTTT.

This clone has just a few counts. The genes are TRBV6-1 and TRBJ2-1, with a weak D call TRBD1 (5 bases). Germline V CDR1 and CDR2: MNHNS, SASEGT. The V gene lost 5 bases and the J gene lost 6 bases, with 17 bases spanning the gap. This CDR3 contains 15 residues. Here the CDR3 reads CASSTNFFQGNEQFF. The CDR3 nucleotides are TGTGCCAGCAGTACAAATTTCTTCCAGGGCAATGAGCAGTTCTTC.

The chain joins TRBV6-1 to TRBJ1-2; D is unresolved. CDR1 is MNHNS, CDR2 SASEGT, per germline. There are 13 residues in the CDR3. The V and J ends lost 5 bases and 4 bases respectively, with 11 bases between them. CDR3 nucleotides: TGTGCCAGCAGTACTAATCCAACCTATGGCTACACCTTC. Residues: CASSTNPTYGYTF.